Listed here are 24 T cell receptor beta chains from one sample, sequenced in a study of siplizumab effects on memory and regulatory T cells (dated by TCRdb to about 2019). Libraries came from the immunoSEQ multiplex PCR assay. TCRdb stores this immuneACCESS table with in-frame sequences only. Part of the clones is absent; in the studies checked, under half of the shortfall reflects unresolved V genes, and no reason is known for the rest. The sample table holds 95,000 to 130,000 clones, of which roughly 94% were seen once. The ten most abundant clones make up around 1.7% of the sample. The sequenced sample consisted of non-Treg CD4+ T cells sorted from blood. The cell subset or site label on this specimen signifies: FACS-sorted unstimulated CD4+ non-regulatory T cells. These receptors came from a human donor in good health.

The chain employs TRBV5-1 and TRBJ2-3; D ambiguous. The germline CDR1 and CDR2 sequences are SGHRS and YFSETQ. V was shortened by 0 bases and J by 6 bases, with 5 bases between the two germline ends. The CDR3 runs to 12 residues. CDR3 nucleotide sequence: TGCGCCAGCAGCTTGGTGGCGGATACGCAGTATTTT. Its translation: CASSLVADTQYF.

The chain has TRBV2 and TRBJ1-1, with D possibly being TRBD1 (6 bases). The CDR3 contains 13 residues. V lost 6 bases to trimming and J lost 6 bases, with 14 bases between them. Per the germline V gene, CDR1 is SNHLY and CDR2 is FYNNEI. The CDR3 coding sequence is TGTGCCAGCAGCACAGGGTGGGAGGCTGAAGCTTTCTTT. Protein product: CASSTGWEAEAFF.

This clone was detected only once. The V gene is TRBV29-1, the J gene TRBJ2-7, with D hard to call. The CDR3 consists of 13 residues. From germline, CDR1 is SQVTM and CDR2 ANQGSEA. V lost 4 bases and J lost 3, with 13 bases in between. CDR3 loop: CSVVTALGYEQYF. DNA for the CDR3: TGCAGCGTTGTCACCGCCTTAGGCTACGAGCAGTACTTC.

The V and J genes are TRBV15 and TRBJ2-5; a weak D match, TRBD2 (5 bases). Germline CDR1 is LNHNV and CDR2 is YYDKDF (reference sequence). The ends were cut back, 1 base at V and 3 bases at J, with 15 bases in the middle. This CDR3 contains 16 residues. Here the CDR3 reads CATSRVGSGREETQYF. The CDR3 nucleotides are TGTGCCACCAGCAGAGTAGGCAGCGGAAGAGAAGAGACCCAGTACTTC.

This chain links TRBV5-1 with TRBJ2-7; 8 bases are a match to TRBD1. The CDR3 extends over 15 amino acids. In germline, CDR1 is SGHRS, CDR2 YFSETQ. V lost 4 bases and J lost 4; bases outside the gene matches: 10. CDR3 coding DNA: TGCGCCAGCAGCCAACTGACAGGGGTGAGTTACGAGCAGTACTTC. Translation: CASSQLTGVSYEQYF.

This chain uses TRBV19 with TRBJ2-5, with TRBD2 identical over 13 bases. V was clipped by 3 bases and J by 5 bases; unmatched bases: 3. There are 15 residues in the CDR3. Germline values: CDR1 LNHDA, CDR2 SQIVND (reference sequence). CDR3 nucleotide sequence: TGTGCCAGTAGTATCGGACTAGCGGGAGTGGAGACCCAGTACTTC. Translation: CASSIGLAGVETQYF.

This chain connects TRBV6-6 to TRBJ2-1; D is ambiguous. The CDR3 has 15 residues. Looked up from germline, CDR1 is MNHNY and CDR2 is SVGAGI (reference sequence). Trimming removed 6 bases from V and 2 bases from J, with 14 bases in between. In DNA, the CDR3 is TGTGCCAGCAGGTCCCTCGACTCGGCCTACAATGAGCAGTTCTTC. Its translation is CASRSLDSAYNEQFF.

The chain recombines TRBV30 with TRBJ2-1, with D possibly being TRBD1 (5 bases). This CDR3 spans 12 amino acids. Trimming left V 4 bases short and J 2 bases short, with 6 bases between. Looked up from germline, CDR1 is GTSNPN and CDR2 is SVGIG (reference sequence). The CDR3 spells CAWKGTYNEQFF. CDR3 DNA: TGTGCCTGGAAGGGGACCTACAATGAGCAGTTCTTC.

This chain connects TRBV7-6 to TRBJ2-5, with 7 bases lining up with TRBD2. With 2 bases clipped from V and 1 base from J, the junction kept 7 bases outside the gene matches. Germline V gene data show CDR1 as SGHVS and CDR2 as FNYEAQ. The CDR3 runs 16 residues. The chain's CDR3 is CASSLFYGGGQETQYF. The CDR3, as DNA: TGTGCCAGCAGCTTATTTTATGGGGGGGGCCAAGAGACCCAGTACTTC.

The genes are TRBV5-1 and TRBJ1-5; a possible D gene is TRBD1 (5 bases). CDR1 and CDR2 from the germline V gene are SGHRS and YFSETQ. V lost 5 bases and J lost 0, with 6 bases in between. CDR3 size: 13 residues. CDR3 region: CASRGDSNQPQHF. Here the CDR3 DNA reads TGCGCCAGCAGAGGGGATAGCAATCAGCCCCAGCATTTT.

CDR3 amino acids: CASSYEGNEKLFF. CDR3 sequence (DNA): TGTGCCAGCAGTTACGAGGGTAATGAAAAACTGTTTTTT. The chain couples TRBV6-5 to TRBJ1-4, with unresolved D. Trimming removed 2 bases from V and 4 bases from J, with 5 bases in between. This CDR3 is built from 13 residues. The V gene's germline CDR1 is MNHEY and CDR2 SVGAGI.

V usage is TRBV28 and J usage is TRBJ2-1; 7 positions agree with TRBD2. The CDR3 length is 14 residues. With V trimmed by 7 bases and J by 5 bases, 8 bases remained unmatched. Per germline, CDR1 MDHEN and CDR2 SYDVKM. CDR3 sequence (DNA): TGTGCCAGCATCGAGGGAGGGCCTAACAATGAGCAGTTCTTC. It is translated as CASIEGGPNNEQFF.

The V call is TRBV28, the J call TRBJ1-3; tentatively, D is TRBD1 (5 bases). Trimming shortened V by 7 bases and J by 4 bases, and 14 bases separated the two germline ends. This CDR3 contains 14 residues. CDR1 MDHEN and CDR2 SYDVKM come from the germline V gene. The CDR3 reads CASTPWGAGNTIYF. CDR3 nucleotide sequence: TGTGCCAGCACCCCTTGGGGCGCAGGAAACACCATATATTTT. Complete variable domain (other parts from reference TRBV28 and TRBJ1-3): DVKVTQSSRYLVKRTGEKVFLECVQDMDHENMFWYRQDPGLGLRLIYFSYDVKMKEKGDIPEGYSVSREKKERFSLILESASTNQTSMYLCASTPWGAGNTIYFGEGSWLTVV.

CDR3 in amino acids: CASSPPGGGNTDTQYF. CDR3 nucleotides: TGCGCCAGCAGCCCCCCTGGCGGGGGCAACACAGATACGCAGTATTTT. The rearrangement uses TRBV4-1 and TRBJ2-3, with D possibly matching TRBD2 (7 bases). CDR1 and CDR2 (germline): MGHRA, YSYEKL. The CDR3 is 16 residues long. Trimming stripped 4 bases from V and 2 bases from J, with 16 bases between.

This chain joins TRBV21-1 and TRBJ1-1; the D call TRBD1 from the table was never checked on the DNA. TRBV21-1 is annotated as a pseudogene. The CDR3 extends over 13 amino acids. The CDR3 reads CASPVEGEAEAFF. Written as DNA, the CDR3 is TGTGCCAGCCCTGTCGAGGGGGAAGCTGAAGCTTTCTTT.

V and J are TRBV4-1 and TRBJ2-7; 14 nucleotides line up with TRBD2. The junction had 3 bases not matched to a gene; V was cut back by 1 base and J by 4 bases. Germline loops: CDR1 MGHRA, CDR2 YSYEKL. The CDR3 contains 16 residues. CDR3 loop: CASSQVGTSGSYEQYF. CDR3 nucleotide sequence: TGCGCCAGCAGCCAAGTGGGGACTAGCGGGAGTTACGAGCAGTACTTC.

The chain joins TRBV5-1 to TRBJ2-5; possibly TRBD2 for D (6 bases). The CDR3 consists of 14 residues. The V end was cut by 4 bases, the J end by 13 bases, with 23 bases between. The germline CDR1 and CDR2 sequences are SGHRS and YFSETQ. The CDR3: CASSAAGTQYERYF. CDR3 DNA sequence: TGCGCCAGCAGCGCTGCCGGGACTCAATACGAGCGGTACTTC.

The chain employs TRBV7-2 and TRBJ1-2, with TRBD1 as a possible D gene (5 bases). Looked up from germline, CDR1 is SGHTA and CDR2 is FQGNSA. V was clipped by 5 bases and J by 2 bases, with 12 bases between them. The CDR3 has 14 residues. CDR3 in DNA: TGTGCCAGCAGCCCGCGGGAGGGGAACTATGGCTACACCTTC. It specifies CASSPREGNYGYTF.

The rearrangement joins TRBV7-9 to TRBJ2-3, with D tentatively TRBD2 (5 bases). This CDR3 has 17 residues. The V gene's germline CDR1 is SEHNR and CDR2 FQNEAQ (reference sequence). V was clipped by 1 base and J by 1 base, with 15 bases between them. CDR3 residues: CASSLGLTGSRTDTQYF. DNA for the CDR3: TGTGCCAGCAGCTTAGGATTAACGGGGTCCCGCACAGATACGCAGTATTTT. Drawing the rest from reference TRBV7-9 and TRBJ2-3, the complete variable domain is DTGVSQNPRHKITKRGQNVTFRCDPISEHNRLYWYRQTLGQGPEFLTYFQNEAQLEKSRLLSDRFSAERPKGSFSTLEIQRTEQGDSAMYLCASSLGLTGSRTDTQYFGPGTRLTVL.

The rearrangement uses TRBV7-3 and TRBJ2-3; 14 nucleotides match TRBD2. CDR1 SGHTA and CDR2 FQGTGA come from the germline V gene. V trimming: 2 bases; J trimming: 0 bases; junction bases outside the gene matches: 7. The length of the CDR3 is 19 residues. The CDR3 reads CASSLGSGTSGSSTDTQYF. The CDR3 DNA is TGTGCCAGCAGCTTAGGATCCGGGACTAGCGGGAGTAGCACAGATACGCAGTATTTT.

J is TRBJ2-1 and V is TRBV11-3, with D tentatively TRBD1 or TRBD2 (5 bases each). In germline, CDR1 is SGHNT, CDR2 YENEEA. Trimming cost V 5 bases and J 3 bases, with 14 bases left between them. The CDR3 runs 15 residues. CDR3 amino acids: CASSVRDVSYNEQFF. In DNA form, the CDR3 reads TGTGCCAGCAGCGTCCGGGACGTAAGCTACAATGAGCAGTTCTTC.

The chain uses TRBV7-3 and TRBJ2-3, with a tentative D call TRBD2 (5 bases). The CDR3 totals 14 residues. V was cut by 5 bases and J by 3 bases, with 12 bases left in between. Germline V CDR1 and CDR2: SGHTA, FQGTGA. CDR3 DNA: TGTGCCAGCAGCCGAGGGTTGGGGACAGATACGCAGTATTTT. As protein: CASSRGLGTDTQYF.

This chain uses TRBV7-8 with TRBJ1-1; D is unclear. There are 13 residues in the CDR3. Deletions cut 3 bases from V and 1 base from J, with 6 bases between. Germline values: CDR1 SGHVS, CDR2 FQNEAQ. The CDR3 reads CASSFTGNTEAFF. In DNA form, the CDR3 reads TGTGCCAGCAGCTTTACCGGGAACACTGAAGCTTTCTTT.

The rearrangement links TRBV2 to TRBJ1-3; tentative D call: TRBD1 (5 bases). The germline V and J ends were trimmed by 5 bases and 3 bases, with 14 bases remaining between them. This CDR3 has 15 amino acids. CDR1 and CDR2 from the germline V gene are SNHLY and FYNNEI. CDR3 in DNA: TGTGCCAGCAGTTCCGACAGTGGAATTGGAAACACCATATATTTT. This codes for CASSSDSGIGNTIYF.